Listed below are T cell receptor beta chains from one sample, sequenced in a study of blood T cell repertoires in COVID-19. Repertoires were generated with immunoSEQ multiplex PCR, while TCRdb's copy carries only in-frame clones and drops some. Among approximately 150,000 clones listed, roughly 84% were seen once. The sequenced sample was peripheral blood. The receptor source for this set is a human donor in a cohort sampled during active COVID-19. Both conserved end residues are part of each CDR3. D genes are given only for firm matches. The size entry is marked missing in some rows and otherwise reads once, few, many or a size class.

cdr3_nt cdr3_aa d_call j_call v_call clone_size
TGCGCCAGCAGCTTGGAGTCCAGGGCCGGAAACACCATATATTTT CASSLESRAGNTIYF - TRBJ1-3 TRBV5-1 -
TGTGCCATCTCTTTAGCGGGAGGGCCCGCAGATACGCAGTATTTT CAISLAGGPADTQYF TRBD2 TRBJ2-3 TRBV10-3 -
TGTGCCAGTAGTCCCGACAGGGACTATGGCTACACCTTC CASSPDRDYGYTF TRBD1 TRBJ1-2 TRBV19 -
TGTGCCAGCAGCCCCAGAGGTTGGGGGGGGACCGGGGAGCTGTTTTTT CASSPRGWGGTGELFF TRBD2 TRBJ2-2 TRBV9 -
TGTGCCAGCAGTTCCGATCTGGGACTAGCGGGGGGGCCTTGGGGCGGGGAGCTGTTTTTT CASSSDLGLAGGPWGGELFF TRBD2 TRBJ2-2 TRBV28 -
TGTGCCAGCAGCCAAACCTCGACAGGGTTGTATGGCTACACCTTC CASSQTSTGLYGYTF TRBD1 TRBJ1-2 TRBV3-1/TRBV3-2 -
TGCGCCAGCAGCCAAGATTTAGGGACAGGGTTTAACTCCTACGAGCAGTACTTC CASSQDLGTGFNSYEQYF TRBD1 TRBJ2-7 TRBV4-1 -
TGTGCCACCAGTGATCCCGGGGGAGGCAGCCACGAGCAGTACTTC CATSDPGGGSHEQYF - TRBJ2-7 TRBV24-1 -
TGTGCCAGCAGCCCCGGGGGGGCTGGAGAGCAGTTCTTC CASSPGGAGEQFF TRBD2 TRBJ2-1 TRBV4-2 once
TGTGCCAGCTCACCGACACTAGCGGTGAAATCCAATGAGCAGTTCTTC CASSPTLAVKSNEQFF TRBD2 TRBJ2-1 TRBV18 -
TGTGCCAGCAGTAAACGGACAGGGGTGGTGAACACTGAAGCTTTCTTT CASSKRTGVVNTEAFF TRBD1 TRBJ1-1 TRBV6-2/TRBV6-3 -
TGTGCCAGCAGCCCTGACAAAGGGGGCGCGTACAATGAGCAGTTCTTC CASSPDKGGAYNEQFF TRBD1 TRBJ2-1 TRBV5-4 -
TGTGCCTGGAGTGAAGGGACAGCGGAACATACTAATTCACCCCTCCACTTT CAWSEGTAEHTNSPLHF TRBD1 TRBJ1-6 TRBV30 many
TGTGCCAGCAGTTACACACAGGGGAACTATGGCTACACCTTC CASSYTQGNYGYTF TRBD1 TRBJ1-2 TRBV6-5 -
TGTGCCAGCAGCTTTTCCGCGAGTGCAGATACGCAGTATTTT CASSFSASADTQYF - TRBJ2-3 TRBV11-2 -
TGTGCCAGCAGCTTAGGGGGAGGTGGGAATTCACCCCTCCACTTT CASSLGGGGNSPLHF - TRBJ1-6 TRBV7-8 -
TGTGCCAGCAGTTTCAGGACTAGCGGGGGTTACGAGCAGTTCTTC CASSFRTSGGYEQFF TRBD2 TRBJ2-1 TRBV28 -
TGTGCCAGCAGCCCACAGACAGGTGGCTACACCTTC CASSPQTGGYTF - TRBJ1-2 TRBV5-4 -
TGTGCCATCAGTGCAGGGGATAGCAATCAGCCCCAGCATTTT CAISAGDSNQPQHF - TRBJ1-5 TRBV10-3 -
TGTGCCAGCAGCGTAGATGGCGGGCCGGCCTACGAGCAGTACTTC CASSVDGGPAYEQYF - TRBJ2-7 TRBV9 -
TGTGCCAGCAGCGAGTTCGGGATCCTAAATTCACCCCTCCACTTT CASSEFGILNSPLHF - TRBJ1-6 TRBV9 -
TGTGCCAGCAACTCCCCGGGGGGCTCTGGAAACACCATATATTTT CASNSPGGSGNTIYF - TRBJ1-3 TRBV28 -
TGTGCCAGTAGTCACCTAAGACTAGAAAAAGGTGAGACCCAGTACTTC CASSHLRLEKGETQYF - TRBJ2-5 TRBV19 -
TGTGCCAGCAGACCCGGGGGTACCGGGGAGCTGTTTTTT CASRPGGTGELFF - TRBJ2-2 TRBV2 -
TGTGCCAGCAGCTTGGACAGGGTCAGGGGGCGCTATGGCTACACCTTC CASSLDRVRGRYGYTF TRBD1 TRBJ1-2 TRBV5-5 -
TGCGCCAGCAGCCAAGATGCCGGAGGTCAGCTGAGTGCTTTCTTT CASSQDAGGQLSAFF - TRBJ1-1 TRBV4-1 once
TGTGCCACCAGCAGGGCAGGGGTTTCTGGGGCCAACGTCCTGACTTTC CATSRAGVSGANVLTF - TRBJ2-6 TRBV15 -
TGTGCCAGTACCCCAGGGGACAGGGCTTTCGGGGAGCTGTTTTTT CASTPGDRAFGELFF TRBD1 TRBJ2-2 TRBV19 -
TGTGCCAGCAGCCCGGAAGGGACTAGCGGGGGGGCCTTCCCCACCGAGCAGTACTTC CASSPEGTSGGAFPTEQYF TRBD2 TRBJ2-7 TRBV4-2 -
TGTGCCAGCACCTGGTGGGGGGGGGCCTCAGATACGCAGTATTTT CASTWWGGASDTQYF - TRBJ2-3 TRBV5-4 -
TGTGCCAGTAGTAGGCCCGGGGGTTCAGGTTCGGATGAGCAGTTCTTC CASSRPGGSGSDEQFF - TRBJ2-1 TRBV19 -
TGTGCCAGTAGCCTGGGACAAACGAACACTGAAGCTTTCTTT CASSLGQTNTEAFF - TRBJ1-1 TRBV19 -
TGTGCCAGCAGTCCGACAGGGGTCGCAAATGAAAAACTGTTTTTT CASSPTGVANEKLFF TRBD1 TRBJ1-4 TRBV2 -
TGTGCCAGCAGTAATTACCTCCGGACAGGAGCTAACTATGGCTACACCTTC CASSNYLRTGANYGYTF TRBD1 TRBJ1-2 TRBV28 -
TGTGCCAGCAGCTTAGGTTGGACAGGGTATGGCTACACCTTC CASSLGWTGYGYTF TRBD1 TRBJ1-2 TRBV7-9 -
TGTGCCAGCAGCACTCAAGCAAATTCACCCCTCCACTTT CASSTQANSPLHF - TRBJ1-6 TRBV3-1/TRBV3-2 -
TGTGCCAGCAGCCTAGCGGGAGGGAGCTACAATGAGCAGTTCTTC CASSLAGGSYNEQFF TRBD2 TRBJ2-1 TRBV11-3 -
TGTGCCAGCAGTTTAAACAGGGCTGACGGGGAGCTGTTTTTT CASSLNRADGELFF - TRBJ2-2 TRBV6-5 -
TGCAGCGTTAGGGACAGACAGACCATGAACACTGAAGCTTTCTTT CSVRDRQTMNTEAFF TRBD1 TRBJ1-1 TRBV29-1 -
TGTGCCAGCAGCCTAGCGGGACTAACCTACAATGAGCAGTTCTTC CASSLAGLTYNEQFF TRBD2 TRBJ2-1 TRBV7-2 -
TGTGCCAGCAGTTTACGGGGGGGCGCTTATTACTACGAGCAGTACTTC CASSLRGGAYYYEQYF TRBD2 TRBJ2-7 TRBV27 -
TGTGCCACCAGCCCCCTAACAGGGAACAATGAGCAGTTCTTC CATSPLTGNNEQFF - TRBJ2-1 TRBV24-1 -
TGCGCCAGCTATGCAGGGCACCCTGAAGAGACCCAGTACTTC CASYAGHPEETQYF - TRBJ2-5 TRBV5-1 -
TGTGCCAGCACTGGACTCAGGCCAGAAGCTTTCTTT CASTGLRPEAFF - TRBJ1-1 TRBV2 few
TGTGCCAGCAGCTTACGGACAAACGAATGGCAGCCCCAGCATTTT CASSLRTNEWQPQHF - TRBJ1-5 TRBV7-8 -